What follows are 27 T cell receptor beta chains derived from one specimen sequenced in a study of blood T cell repertoires in COVID-19 (dated by TCRdb to the early 2020s). The library was generated by the immunoSEQ multiplex PCR assay. TCRdb re-hosts the immuneACCESS table, in-frame sequences only. Its copies lack some clones; in the studies checked, an unresolved V gene accounts for under half of them, and the cause for the rest is not known. Across this sample there are over 150,000 clones, with approximately 88% seen only once. The ten most abundant clones make up roughly 9.1% of the sample. Material: peripheral blood. These receptors were collected from a woman of 80 years or more with active or convalescent COVID-19.

The chain's CDR3 is CASSRGQIPNYGYTF. The CDR3 DNA reads as TGTGCCAGCAGCCGGGGACAGATTCCTAACTATGGCTACACCTTC. The chain has TRBV27 and TRBJ1-2; 7 bases are shared with TRBD1. The CDR3 is 15 residues long. Germline CDR1 reads MNHEY; CDR2 reads SMNVEV (reference sequence). V lost 6 bases and J lost 0; bases outside the gene matches: 7.

J is TRBJ2-7 and V is TRBV7-2; 7 bases line up with TRBD1. J lost 0 bases, V lost 5 bases, and 7 bases had no gene match. The V gene's germline CDR1 is SGHTA and CDR2 FQGNSA. This CDR3 has 15 residues. The CDR3 DNA is TGTGCCAGCAGCCCGCGACAGGGAAGCTCCTACGAGCAGTACTTC. This sequence encodes CASSPRQGSSYEQYF.

The chain uses TRBV7-2 and TRBJ1-5; D remains ambiguous. The CDR3 spans 15 residues. V dropped 1 base and J dropped 5 bases, with 12 bases sitting between them. The germline V gene encodes CDR1 SGHTA and CDR2 FQGNSA. The CDR3 DNA follows: TGTGCCAGCAGCTTAGGAGGGAGTTCCCATCAGCCCCAGCATTTT. This sequence encodes CASSLGGSSHQPQHF.

The chain is built from TRBV18 and TRBJ1-1; 8 bases align to TRBD1. The CDR3 sequence is 16 residues long. Trimming cost V 3 bases and J 1 base; bases outside gene matches: 7. The germline CDR1 and CDR2 sequences are KGHSH and LQKENI. The CDR3 DNA is TGTGCCAGCTCACCTGAGGACAGGGCGAAGAACACTGAAGCTTTCTTT. Protein: CASSPEDRAKNTEAFF.

This chain uses TRBV7-9 with TRBJ2-1, with D maybe TRBD2 (6 bases). Looked up from germline, CDR1 is SEHNR and CDR2 is FQNEAQ (reference sequence). The V end lost 5 bases, the J end lost 7 bases, and 15 bases lay between the germline ends. The CDR3 runs 14 residues. The CDR3 loop is CASSPWDSSNEQFF. DNA of the CDR3: TGTGCCAGCAGCCCCTGGGACTCCTCAAATGAGCAGTTCTTC.

This clone turned up a few times. The chain joins TRBV7-9 to TRBJ1-1, with 8 bases matching TRBD1. The CDR3 has 16 residues. Unmatched junction bases numbered 11, after V lost 5 bases and J lost 3 bases. The germline V gene encodes CDR1 SEHNR and CDR2 FQNEAQ (reference sequence). The CDR3 bases are TGTGCCAGCAGCCCGCAGGGGGCGGGGGGGGACACTGAAGCTTTCTTT. This translates into CASSPQGAGGDTEAFF.

The chain is built from TRBV7-3 and TRBJ1-5; TRBD1 might be the D (5 bases). There are 15 residues in the CDR3. The germline V gene has CDR1 SGHTA and CDR2 FQGTGA. V lost 2 bases, J lost 11 bases, and 19 bases lay in between. DNA of the CDR3: TGTGCCAGCAGCTTAGTAAGGGGCCAACAATGGGCCCAGCATTTT. The encoded protein is CASSLVRGQQWAQHF.

This rearrangement joins TRBV7-2 to TRBJ2-7, with 9 positions matching TRBD1. The CDR3 contains 13 residues. V shed 5 bases and J 2 bases; nucleotides not matched to a gene: 1. Germline V gene lookup returns CDR1 SGHTA and CDR2 FQGNSA. The CDR3 protein is CASSRTGAYEQYF. DNA of the CDR3: TGTGCCAGCAGCCGGACAGGGGCCTACGAGCAGTACTTC.

The rearrangement joins TRBV10-3 to TRBJ1-4; D perhaps matches TRBD1 (5 bases). CDR1 is ENHRY, CDR2 SYGVKD, per germline. CDR3 length: 14 residues. Trimming left V 3 bases short and J 3 bases short, with 8 bases between. The CDR3 loop is CAISDAGANEKLFF. In nucleotides, the CDR3 is TGTGCCATCAGTGATGCGGGGGCTAATGAAAAACTGTTTTTT.

This chain connects TRBV4-1 to TRBJ2-1; tentative D call: TRBD2 (5 bases). Looked up from germline, CDR1 is MGHRA and CDR2 is YSYEKL. This CDR3 has 19 residues. Trimming stripped 0 bases from V and 0 bases from J, with 18 bases between. The CDR3 reads CASSQDAGGSDPSYNEQFF. CDR3 DNA sequence: TGCGCCAGCAGCCAAGACGCGGGCGGGTCGGACCCCTCCTACAATGAGCAGTTCTTC.

The chain combines TRBV11-2 with TRBJ1-1; no firm D call. V lost 5 bases and J lost 6, with 19 bases in between. Germline assignment: CDR1 SGHAT and CDR2 FQNNGV. The CDR3 has 15 amino acids. Here the CDR3 DNA reads TGTGCCAGCAGCGGAATTAGCCTCATCTATGCTGAAGCTTTCTTT. Its translation: CASSGISLIYAEAFF.

V and J are TRBV18 and TRBJ2-7; 14 nucleotides line up with TRBD2. The CDR3 is made up of 19 amino acids. CDR1 is KGHSH, CDR2 LQKENI, per germline. The V segment lost 3 bases and the J segment 3 bases; nucleotides outside the gene matches: 13. The CDR3, as DNA: TGTGCCAGCTCACCCCTTGGGACCGGGACTAGCGGGGGCATCTACGAGCAGTACTTC. Its protein is CASSPLGTGTSGGIYEQYF.

The J gene is TRBJ2-5, the V gene TRBV19, with TRBD1 identical over 8 bases. The germline V gene has CDR1 LNHDA and CDR2 SQIVND (reference sequence). The trim removed 8 bases at V and 1 base at J, leaving 12 bases unmatched. The CDR3 loop spans 16 amino acids. CDR3 bases: TGTGCCAGTTCACCTGGGGACAGGCTTGCCCAAGAGACCCAGTACTTC. Translation: CASSPGDRLAQETQYF.

The chain carries TRBV5-1 and TRBJ1-4; a possible D gene is TRBD1 (6 bases). CDR3 length: 16 residues. Trimming pared 4 bases from V and 0 bases from J, leaving 13 bases between. CDR1 and CDR2 from the germline V gene are SGHRS and YFSETQ. The CDR3 region is CASSVTGTATNEKLFF. The DNA for the CDR3 is TGCGCCAGCAGCGTAACAGGGACCGCAACTAATGAAAAACTGTTTTTT.

This clone was seen only a few times. The chain joins TRBV27 to TRBJ1-1; weak D call: TRBD1 (5 bases). Between the trimmed V and J ends, which lost 5 bases and 5 bases, there was a span of 12 bases. The CDR3 contains 13 residues. Looked up from germline, CDR1 is MNHEY and CDR2 is SMNVEV (reference sequence). The CDR3 is CASSLKGSTEAFF. DNA for the CDR3: TGTGCCAGCAGTCTGAAGGGGTCGACTGAAGCTTTCTTT.

J is TRBJ1-3 and V is TRBV5-6; D gene uncertain. Germline CDR1 SGHDT, CDR2 YYEEEE. The CDR3 loop spans 12 amino acids. Trimming shortened V by 0 bases and J by 7 bases, and 5 bases separated the two germline ends. In DNA form, the CDR3 reads TGTGCCAGCAGCTTGGCGGGGAACACCATATATTTT. It is translated as CASSLAGNTIYF.

The chain uses TRBV2 and TRBJ1-5; D uncertain. CDR3 length: 15 amino acids. Trimming took 4 bases from V and 4 from J, leaving 14 bases between them. In germline, CDR1 is SNHLY, CDR2 FYNNEI. This CDR3 is CASSANNAPNQPQHF. As DNA, the CDR3 is TGTGCCAGCAGTGCGAACAACGCCCCAAATCAGCCCCAGCATTTT. Full variable domain (missing parts from reference TRBV2 and TRBJ1-5): EPEVTQTPSHQVTQMGQEVILRCVPISNHLYFYWYRQILGQKVEFLVSFYNNEISEKSEIFDDQFSVERPDGSNFTLKIRSTKLEDSAMYFCASSANNAPNQPQHFGDGTRLSIL.

The chain uses TRBV6-5 and TRBJ1-2, with D perhaps TRBD1 (5 bases). Germline values: CDR1 MNHEY, CDR2 SVGAGI. Trimming removed 6 bases from V and 8 bases from J, with 19 bases in between. This CDR3 has 14 amino acids. Here the CDR3 DNA reads TGTGCCAGCAGCTCCGCCGCCACAGGCCCCGGCTACACCTTC. Its translation is CASSSAATGPGYTF.

This sequence joins TRBV6-2 or TRBV6-3 and TRBJ2-2; 7 nucleotides match TRBD1. Germline-derived CDR1 and CDR2 are MNHEY and SVGEGT. The CDR3 covers 16 residues. The trim removed 0 bases at V and 4 bases at J, leaving 5 bases unmatched. The CDR3 spells CASSYSGGLRTGELFF. The CDR3 bases are TGTGCCAGCAGTTACTCAGGGGGCCTTCGCACCGGGGAGCTGTTTTTT.

This clone came up a few times. This sequence joins TRBV7-3 and TRBJ2-1; 9 bases line up with TRBD2. CDR1 SGHTA and CDR2 FQGTGA come from the germline V gene. The CDR3 length is 15 residues. Losses at the gene ends were 4 bases for V and 7 bases for J; bases not matched to a gene: 8. Here the CDR3 DNA reads TGTGCCAGCAGCTCCCAGCGGGGGGAGAGTAATGAGCAGTTCTTC. Translation gives CASSSQRGESNEQFF.

The chain combines TRBV19 with TRBJ1-5, with D possibly TRBD1 on 6 matching bases. Germline lookup yields CDR1 LNHDA and CDR2 SQIVND (reference sequence). Trimming shortened V by 6 bases and J by 0 bases, and 15 bases separated the two germline ends. This CDR3 region has 16 residues. The CDR3, as DNA: TGTGCCAGTAGCCCCGTGGGGGGGCCTAGCAATCAGCCCCAGCATTTT. Its translation is CASSPVGGPSNQPQHF.

The chain has TRBV6-5 and TRBJ1-1, with D possibly matching TRBD1 (5 bases). The CDR3 covers 15 residues. V was clipped by 7 bases and J by 4 bases, with 19 bases between them. Germline V CDR1 and CDR2: MNHEY, SVGAGI. Here the CDR3 DNA reads TGTGCCAGCATCAAACTCCGCGGGGGGAGCACTGAAGCTTTCTTT. Translation: CASIKLRGGSTEAFF.

The chain is built from TRBV6-6 and TRBJ2-7, with D possibly being TRBD1 (6 bases). CDR1 and CDR2 (germline): MNHNY, SVGAGI (reference sequence). CDR3 length: 14 amino acids. V lost 0 bases and J lost 6, with 12 bases in between. The CDR3 region has the DNA TGTGCCAGCAGTTACTCCCGGCAGGGGTCCGAGCAGTACTTC. It codes for CASSYSRQGSEQYF.

This chain connects TRBV7-9 to TRBJ1-3; 7 nucleotides agree with TRBD1. V shed 5 bases, J shed 2 bases, and the junction held 6 bases outside the gene matches. Germline V gene lookup returns CDR1 SEHNR and CDR2 FQNEAQ (reference sequence). This CDR3 has 15 residues. CDR3 sequence reads: CASSPRDSTGNTIYF. CDR3 coding DNA: TGTGCCAGCAGCCCCCGGGACAGTACTGGAAACACCATATATTTT.

The chain links TRBV4-1 to TRBJ1-3; D is ambiguous. Germline V CDR1 and CDR2: MGHRA, YSYEKL. Trimming removed 2 bases from V and 4 bases from J, with 9 bases in between. This CDR3 region has 14 residues. The CDR3 region is CASSQQDTGNTIYF. The CDR3 coding sequence is TGCGCCAGCAGCCAACAGGATACCGGAAACACCATATATTTT.

This chain joins TRBV18 and TRBJ1-2; possible D gene TRBD1, 6 bases. Trimming cost V 6 bases and J 4 bases, with 24 bases left between them. The CDR3 is 17 amino acids. CDR1 KGHSH and CDR2 LQKENI come from the germline V gene. The CDR3 nucleotides read TGTGCCAGCTCGGACCGGTCAGAGAGGGGGTTGATCTATGGCTACACCTTC. It codes for CASSDRSERGLIYGYTF.

The chain combines TRBV7-8 with TRBJ2-3; 10 nucleotides match TRBD2. CDR1 and CDR2 from the germline V gene are SGHVS and FQNEAQ. Losses at the gene ends were 2 bases for V and 3 bases for J; bases not matched to a gene: 2. CDR3 length: 15 residues. CDR3 region: CASSLQGLATDTQYF. The CDR3 nucleotides are TGTGCCAGCAGCTTACAGGGACTAGCGACAGATACGCAGTATTTT. Using reference TRBV7-8 and TRBJ2-3 for the parts outside the CDR3, the full variable domain is GAGVSQSPRYKVAKRGQDVALRCDPISGHVSLFWYQQALGQGPEFLTYFQNEAQLDKSGLPSDRFFAERPEGSVSTLKIQRTQQEDSAVYLCASSLQGLATDTQYFGPGTRLTVL.